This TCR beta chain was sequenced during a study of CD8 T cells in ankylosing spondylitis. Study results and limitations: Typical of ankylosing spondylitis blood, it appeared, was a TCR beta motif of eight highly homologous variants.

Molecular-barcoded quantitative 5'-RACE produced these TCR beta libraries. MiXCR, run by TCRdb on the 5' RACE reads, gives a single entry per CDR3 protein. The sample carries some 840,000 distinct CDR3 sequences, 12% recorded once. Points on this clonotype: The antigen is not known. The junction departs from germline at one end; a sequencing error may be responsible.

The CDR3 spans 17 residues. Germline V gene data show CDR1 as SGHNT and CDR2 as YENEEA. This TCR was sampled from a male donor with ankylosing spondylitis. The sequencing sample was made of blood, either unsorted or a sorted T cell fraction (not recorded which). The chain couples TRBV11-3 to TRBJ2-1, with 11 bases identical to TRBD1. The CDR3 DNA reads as TGTACCAGCAGTTCTACTCCGGGACAGGGGGGAGGCAATGAGCAGTTCTTC. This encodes CTSSSTPGQGGGNEQFF.